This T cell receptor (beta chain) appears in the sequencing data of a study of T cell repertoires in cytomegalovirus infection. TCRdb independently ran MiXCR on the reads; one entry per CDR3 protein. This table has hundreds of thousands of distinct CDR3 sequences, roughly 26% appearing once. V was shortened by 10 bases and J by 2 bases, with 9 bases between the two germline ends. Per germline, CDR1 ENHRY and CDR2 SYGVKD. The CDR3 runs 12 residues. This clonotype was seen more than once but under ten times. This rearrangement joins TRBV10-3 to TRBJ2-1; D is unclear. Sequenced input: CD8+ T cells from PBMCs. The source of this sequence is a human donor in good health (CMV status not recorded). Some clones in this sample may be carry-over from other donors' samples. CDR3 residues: CATEDTYNEQFF. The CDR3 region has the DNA TGTGCCACCGAAGACACCTACAATGAGCAGTTCTTC.